Below, 5 T cell receptor beta chains from the same sample are listed, as sequenced in a study of OX40 agonist ivuxolimab in advanced cancers. Receptors were amplified or captured by the immunoSEQ multiplex PCR assay. Sourced from immuneACCESS, this table was stored by TCRdb with only in-frame sequences that have V and J called. A share of the clones is absent; for the studies checked, an unresolved V gene accounts for under half, and the remainder has no known explanation. Here the sample has some 38,000 clones; approximately 90% occur a single time. 35% to 45% of the sample is taken by the ten largest. The specimen comprised CD4+ or CD8+ T cells sorted from blood, sampled in a trial of the OX40 agonist ivuxolimab. The receptor source for this set is an adult with an advanced solid tumor such as melanoma, head and neck, liver or kidney cancer.

The chain has TRBV19 and TRBJ2-2; D is uncertain. CDR3 length equals 10 residues. The germline V and J ends were trimmed by 8 bases and 6 bases, with 4 bases remaining between them. Germline CDR1 reads LNHDA; CDR2 reads SQIVND (reference sequence). CDR3 protein: CASYAGELFF. The CDR3 DNA reads as TGTGCCAGTTATGCCGGGGAGCTGTTTTTT.

This clone was detected once. V usage is TRBV28 and J usage is TRBJ1-4, with no clear D. V shed 5 bases and J shed 3 bases, with 7 bases lying between them. The CDR3 sequence is 13 residues long. In germline, CDR1 is MDHEN, CDR2 SYDVKM. The CDR3 loop reads CASSRPANEKLFF. The CDR3 DNA reads as TGTGCCAGCAGTAGACCAGCTAATGAAAAACTGTTTTTT. Variable domain in full (rest from reference TRBV28 and TRBJ1-4): DVKVTQSSRYLVKRTGEKVFLECVQDMDHENMFWYRQDPGLGLRLIYFSYDVKMKEKGDIPEGYSVSREKKERFSLILESASTNQTSMYLCASSRPANEKLFFGSGTQLSVL.

V gene TRBV4-3 combines with J gene TRBJ2-2; 10 bases agree with TRBD2. Germline V gives CDR1 LGHNA, CDR2 YSLEER. This CDR3 is 16 amino acids long. Trimming at V came to 0 bases and at J to 6 bases, leaving 4 bases not matched to a gene. The CDR3 sequence: CASSQEILAGAGELFF. CDR3 nucleotide sequence: TGCGCCAGCAGCCAAGAGATCCTAGCGGGGGCCGGGGAGCTGTTTTTT.

The chain combines TRBV28 with TRBJ2-6, with a possible D match to TRBD1 (5 bases). The CDR3 has 13 amino acids. The V end lost 11 bases, the J end lost 0 bases, and 8 bases lay between the germline ends. Germline V gene lookup returns CDR1 MDHEN and CDR2 SYDVKM. The CDR3 protein is CACDSSGANVLTF. The CDR3 DNA sequence: TGTGCCTGCGACAGCTCTGGGGCCAACGTCCTGACTTTC.

J is TRBJ1-6 and V is TRBV5-6; TRBD1 is a possible D gene (6 bases). Deletions cut 4 bases from V and 7 bases from J, with 9 bases between. Germline-derived CDR1 and CDR2 are SGHDT and YYEEEE. The CDR3 contains 13 residues. The DNA for the CDR3 is TGTGCCAGCAGCCGAACAGGGAATTCACCCCTCCACTTT. It is translated as CASSRTGNSPLHF.